Listed below are T cell receptor beta chains from one sample, sequenced in a study of shared clonotypes between healthy human individuals. This table comes from immunoSEQ multiplex PCR, and its TCRdb copy is limited to in-frame clones, with some not included. This sample has approximately 720,000 clones, with 90% to 95% found just once. The source material was naive CD8+ T cells sorted from blood. The receptors here all came from a man between 25 and 39 years old in good health. Both conserved end residues are part of each CDR3. The order of the fields is V gene, clone size, J gene, D gene, CDR3 protein, CDR3 DNA. The D gene is left open where the match is weak. Size tells how often a clone was seen (once, few, many) or the class of an expanded clone, and some rows leave it out.

V gene: TRBV5-6; clone size: .; J gene: TRBJ2-2; D gene: TRBD2; CDR3 protein: CASSWGLAGDTGELFF; CDR3 DNA: TGTGCCAGCAGCTGGGGACTAGCGGGAGACACCGGGGAGCTGTTTTTT
V gene: TRBV4-1; clone size: .; J gene: TRBJ2-5; D gene: TRBD1; CDR3 protein: CASSHPGTGEETQYF; CDR3 DNA: TGCGCCAGCAGCCACCCCGGGACAGGGGAAGAGACCCAGTACTTC
V gene: TRBV9; clone size: .; J gene: TRBJ2-7; D gene: TRBD2; CDR3 protein: CASSAPHSGTGEQYF; CDR3 DNA: TGTGCCAGCAGCGCCCCCCATAGCGGGACGGGCGAGCAGTACTTC
V gene: TRBV27; clone size: .; J gene: TRBJ2-1; D gene: .; CDR3 protein: CASRLSRHSSYNEQFF; CDR3 DNA: TGTGCCAGTCGACTTTCCCGACATAGCTCCTACAATGAGCAGTTCTTC
V gene: TRBV7-9; clone size: .; J gene: TRBJ2-1; D gene: .; CDR3 protein: CASSVDNEQFF; CDR3 DNA: TGTGCCAGCAGCGTCGACAATGAGCAGTTCTTC
V gene: TRBV5-6; clone size: .; J gene: TRBJ2-7; D gene: .; CDR3 protein: CASSLGAVEQYF; CDR3 DNA: TGTGCCAGCAGCTTGGGGGCCGTGGAGCAGTACTTC
V gene: TRBV27; clone size: .; J gene: TRBJ2-7; D gene: .; CDR3 protein: CASRRHTGGVSYEQYF; CDR3 DNA: TGTGCCAGCAGACGCCATACAGGGGGGGTTTCCTACGAGCAGTACTTC
V gene: TRBV7-6; clone size: .; J gene: TRBJ2-3; D gene: TRBD2; CDR3 protein: CASSLAVAGNTDTQYF; CDR3 DNA: TGTGCCAGCAGCTTAGCCGTAGCGGGGAACACAGATACGCAGTATTTT
V gene: TRBV6-5; clone size: .; J gene: TRBJ2-7; D gene: TRBD1; CDR3 protein: CASRAGTGIYEQYF; CDR3 DNA: TGTGCCAGCAGGGCAGGGACAGGGATCTACGAGCAGTACTTC
V gene: TRBV5-1; clone size: .; J gene: TRBJ1-1; D gene: TRBD1; CDR3 protein: CASSKGARMNTEAFF; CDR3 DNA: TGCGCCAGCAGCAAGGGGGCGCGAATGAACACTGAAGCTTTCTTT
V gene: TRBV5-4; clone size: .; J gene: TRBJ2-1; D gene: .; CDR3 protein: CASSFSALWERNEQFF; CDR3 DNA: TGTGCCAGCAGCTTCTCGGCTCTCTGGGAGCGGAATGAGCAGTTCTTC
V gene: TRBV10-3; clone size: .; J gene: TRBJ2-1; D gene: .; CDR3 protein: CAISEPGLEGNEQFF; CDR3 DNA: TGTGCCATCAGTGAGCCGGGACTGGAGGGGAATGAGCAGTTCTTC
V gene: TRBV13; clone size: .; J gene: TRBJ2-1; D gene: .; CDR3 protein: CASSLGGRGEQFF; CDR3 DNA: TGTGCCAGCAGCTTAGGCGGTAGAGGTGAGCAGTTCTTC
V gene: TRBV5-1; clone size: .; J gene: TRBJ1-1; D gene: .; CDR3 protein: CASSLVLNTLVGTEAFF; CDR3 DNA: TGCGCCAGCAGCTTGGTGCTCAATACCTTGGTCGGCACTGAAGCTTTCTTT
V gene: TRBV4-2; clone size: .; J gene: TRBJ2-7; D gene: TRBD2; CDR3 protein: CASSQEWLAGVEQYF; CDR3 DNA: TGTGCCAGCAGCCAAGAATGGCTAGCGGGAGTCGAGCAGTACTTC
V gene: TRBV6-5; clone size: .; J gene: TRBJ2-1; D gene: TRBD1; CDR3 protein: CASSYGTGQGYNEQFF; CDR3 DNA: TGTGCCAGCAGTTACGGGACGGGACAGGGATACAATGAGCAGTTCTTC
V gene: TRBV29-1; clone size: .; J gene: TRBJ1-1; D gene: .; CDR3 protein: CSVALNTEAFF; CDR3 DNA: TGCAGCGTTGCCCTTAACACTGAAGCTTTCTTT
V gene: TRBV4-1; clone size: .; J gene: TRBJ2-7; D gene: TRBD2; CDR3 protein: CASSQGLAGSYEQYF; CDR3 DNA: TGCGCCAGCAGCCAAGGACTAGCGGGTTCGTACGAGCAGTACTTC
V gene: TRBV4-1; clone size: .; J gene: TRBJ1-5; D gene: TRBD1; CDR3 protein: CASSQTTGVRQPQHF; CDR3 DNA: TGCGCCAGCAGCCAGACGACAGGGGTGAGGCAGCCCCAGCATTTT
V gene: TRBV19; clone size: .; J gene: TRBJ2-7; D gene: .; CDR3 protein: CASRQYRDTTYEQYF; CDR3 DNA: TGTGCCAGTAGACAATACCGGGACACCACCTACGAGCAGTACTTC
V gene: TRBV6-4; clone size: .; J gene: TRBJ2-3; D gene: .; CDR3 protein: CASSEGERATDTQYF; CDR3 DNA: TGTGCCAGCAGTGAAGGCGAGCGGGCCACAGATACGCAGTATTTT
V gene: TRBV6-5; clone size: .; J gene: TRBJ2-5; D gene: .; CDR3 protein: CARSRRPQYF; CDR3 DNA: TGTGCCAGGAGTAGGAGACCCCAGTACTTC
V gene: TRBV5-1; clone size: .; J gene: TRBJ1-5; D gene: TRBD1; CDR3 protein: CASSLDDRVKQPQHF; CDR3 DNA: TGCGCCAGCAGCTTGGACGACAGGGTGAAGCAGCCCCAGCATTTT
V gene: TRBV28; clone size: .; J gene: TRBJ1-2; D gene: .; CDR3 protein: CASSSGVGANYGYTF; CDR3 DNA: TGTGCCAGCAGTTCAGGGGTTGGGGCTAACTATGGCTACACCTTC
V gene: TRBV14; clone size: .; J gene: TRBJ2-1; D gene: .; CDR3 protein: CASSRSGERGNEQFF; CDR3 DNA: TGTGCCAGCAGCCGGTCGGGGGAGCGCGGAAATGAGCAGTTCTTC
V gene: TRBV11-2; clone size: .; J gene: TRBJ2-7; D gene: .; CDR3 protein: CASSFSPGTDSYEQYF; CDR3 DNA: TGTGCCAGCAGCTTTAGCCCCGGGACGGACTCCTACGAGCAGTACTTC
V gene: TRBV4-1; clone size: few; J gene: TRBJ1-5; D gene: .; CDR3 protein: CASSQVGTSTQPQHF; CDR3 DNA: TGCGCCAGCAGCCAAGTAGGGACAAGTACTCAGCCCCAGCATTTT
V gene: TRBV14; clone size: .; J gene: TRBJ1-5; D gene: .; CDR3 protein: CASSQDGQNNQPQHF; CDR3 DNA: TGTGCCAGCAGCCAAGATGGGCAGAACAATCAGCCCCAGCATTTT
V gene: TRBV7-9; clone size: .; J gene: TRBJ1-2; D gene: .; CDR3 protein: CASSSPGSSGYTF; CDR3 DNA: TGTGCCAGCAGCTCCCCAGGGTCCAGTGGCTACACCTTC
V gene: TRBV29-1; clone size: .; J gene: TRBJ2-2; D gene: .; CDR3 protein: CSVDNTGELFF; CDR3 DNA: TGCAGCGTTGATAACACCGGGGAGCTGTTTTTT
V gene: TRBV5-8; clone size: .; J gene: TRBJ2-3; D gene: TRBD1; CDR3 protein: CASGPGTANTDTQYF; CDR3 DNA: TGTGCCAGCGGCCCTGGGACAGCCAACACAGATACGCAGTATTTT
V gene: TRBV9; clone size: .; J gene: TRBJ1-2; D gene: .; CDR3 protein: CASSTRTAGVGYTF; CDR3 DNA: TGTGCCAGCAGCACCCGGACGGCCGGTGTCGGCTACACCTTC
V gene: TRBV6-5; clone size: .; J gene: TRBJ2-7; D gene: .; CDR3 protein: CASSYSEESYEQYF; CDR3 DNA: TGTGCCAGCAGTTACTCGGAGGAGAGTTACGAGCAGTACTTC
V gene: TRBV27; clone size: many; J gene: TRBJ2-5; D gene: TRBD2; CDR3 protein: CASSLLGEGETQYF; CDR3 DNA: TGTGCCAGCAGTTTGTTAGGGGAGGGAGAGACCCAGTACTTC
V gene: TRBV5-6; clone size: .; J gene: TRBJ2-1; D gene: TRBD2; CDR3 protein: CASSRAGDSYNEQFF; CDR3 DNA: TGTGCCAGCAGCCGAGCGGGAGACTCCTACAATGAGCAGTTCTTC
V gene: TRBV27; clone size: .; J gene: TRBJ1-1; D gene: .; CDR3 protein: CASVLVAGMNTEAFF; CDR3 DNA: TGTGCCAGCGTATTGGTCGCGGGTATGAACACTGAAGCTTTCTTT
V gene: TRBV4-1; clone size: .; J gene: TRBJ1-1; D gene: .; CDR3 protein: CASSQVRGLNTEAFF; CDR3 DNA: TGCGCCAGCAGCCAAGTGCGCGGGCTGAACACTGAAGCTTTCTTT
V gene: TRBV6-6; clone size: .; J gene: TRBJ2-1; D gene: TRBD1; CDR3 protein: CASSPGTGAGNEQFF; CDR3 DNA: TGTGCCAGCAGTCCCGGGACAGGGGCGGGCAATGAGCAGTTCTTC
V gene: TRBV5-5; clone size: once; J gene: TRBJ2-7; D gene: .; CDR3 protein: CASSLGRAPYEQYF; CDR3 DNA: TGTGCCAGCAGCTTGGGCAGGGCCCCCTACGAGCAGTACTTC
V gene: TRBV4-1; clone size: once; J gene: TRBJ1-5; D gene: TRBD1; CDR3 protein: CASSQVLLTGENQPQHF; CDR3 DNA: TGCGCCAGCAGCCAAGTGCTTCTGACAGGGGAGAATCAGCCCCAGCATTTT
V gene: TRBV6-5; clone size: .; J gene: TRBJ2-2; D gene: .; CDR3 protein: CASSYSDSGELFF; CDR3 DNA: TGTGCCAGCAGTTACTCGGACAGTGGGGAGCTGTTTTTT
V gene: TRBV28; clone size: .; J gene: TRBJ2-7; D gene: .; CDR3 protein: CASSYVGFSYEQYF; CDR3 DNA: TGTGCCAGCAGTTATGTTGGCTTTTCCTACGAGCAGTACTTC
V gene: TRBV7-9; clone size: .; J gene: TRBJ1-4; D gene: .; CDR3 protein: CASMGGIDEKLFF; CDR3 DNA: TGTGCCAGCATGGGGGGTATCGATGAAAAACTGTTTTTT
V gene: TRBV10-3; clone size: .; J gene: TRBJ2-1; D gene: TRBD2; CDR3 protein: CAISDRSSGHNEQFF; CDR3 DNA: TGTGCCATCAGTGATAGGTCTAGCGGCCACAATGAGCAGTTCTTC
V gene: TRBV9; clone size: .; J gene: TRBJ2-5; D gene: .; CDR3 protein: CASSGRRDASETQYF; CDR3 DNA: TGTGCCAGCAGCGGGCGCAGGGATGCGTCGGAGACCCAGTACTTC
V gene: TRBV5-6; clone size: .; J gene: TRBJ1-5; D gene: .; CDR3 protein: CASSWLRAGNQPQHF; CDR3 DNA: TGTGCCAGCAGCTGGCTCCGGGCGGGCAATCAGCCCCAGCATTTT